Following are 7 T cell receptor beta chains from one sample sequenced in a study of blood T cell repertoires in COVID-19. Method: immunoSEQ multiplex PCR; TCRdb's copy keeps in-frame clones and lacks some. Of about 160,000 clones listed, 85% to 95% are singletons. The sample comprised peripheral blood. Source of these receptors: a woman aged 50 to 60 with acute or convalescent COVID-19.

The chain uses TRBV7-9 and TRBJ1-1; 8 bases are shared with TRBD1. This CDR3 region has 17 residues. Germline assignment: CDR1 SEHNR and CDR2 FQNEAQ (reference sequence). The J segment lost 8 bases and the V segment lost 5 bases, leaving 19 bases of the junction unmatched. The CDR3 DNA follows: TGTGCCAGCAGCCCCTGGACAGGGTCATTTAGGAGCGGAGAAGCTTTCTTT. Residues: CASSPWTGSFRSGEAFF.

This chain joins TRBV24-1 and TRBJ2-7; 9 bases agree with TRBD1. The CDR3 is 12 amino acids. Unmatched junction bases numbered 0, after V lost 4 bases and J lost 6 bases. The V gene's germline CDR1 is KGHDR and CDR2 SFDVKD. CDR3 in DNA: TGTGCCACCAGTGAGGGACAGGGCGAGCAGTACTTC. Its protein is CATSEGQGEQYF.

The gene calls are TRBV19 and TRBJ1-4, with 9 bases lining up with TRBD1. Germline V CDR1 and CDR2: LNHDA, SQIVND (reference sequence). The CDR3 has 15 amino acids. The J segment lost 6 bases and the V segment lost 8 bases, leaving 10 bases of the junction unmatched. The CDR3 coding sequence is TGTGCCAGTCATCCTCAACAGGGGGCCGATGAAAAACTGTTTTTT. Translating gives CASHPQQGADEKLFF.

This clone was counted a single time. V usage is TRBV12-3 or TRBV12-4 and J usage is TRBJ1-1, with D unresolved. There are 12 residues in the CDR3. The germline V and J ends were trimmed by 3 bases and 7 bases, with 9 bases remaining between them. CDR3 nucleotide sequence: TGTGCCAGCAGTTTCAGCGACTATGAAGCTTTCTTT. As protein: CASSFSDYEAFF.

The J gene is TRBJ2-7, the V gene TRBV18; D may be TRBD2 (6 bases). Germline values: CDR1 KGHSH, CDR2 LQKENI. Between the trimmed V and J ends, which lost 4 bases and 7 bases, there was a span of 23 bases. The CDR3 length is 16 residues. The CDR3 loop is CASSLVGRTSAGEQYF. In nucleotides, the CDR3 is TGTGCCAGCTCACTCGTCGGAAGAACCTCTGCGGGAGAGCAGTACTTC.

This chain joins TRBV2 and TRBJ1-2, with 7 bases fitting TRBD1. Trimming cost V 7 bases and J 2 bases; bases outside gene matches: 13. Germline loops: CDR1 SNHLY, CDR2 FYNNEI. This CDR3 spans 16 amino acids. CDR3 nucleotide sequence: TGTGCCAGCATGCCGGACAGGCAACGATCGAACTATGGCTACACCTTC. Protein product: CASMPDRQRSNYGYTF.

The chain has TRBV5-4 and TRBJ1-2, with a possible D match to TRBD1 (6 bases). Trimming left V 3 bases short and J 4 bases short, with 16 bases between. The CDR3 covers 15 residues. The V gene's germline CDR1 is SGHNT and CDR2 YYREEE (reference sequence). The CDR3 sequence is CASSSRTELIYGYTF. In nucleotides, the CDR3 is TGTGCCAGCAGCTCGCGGACAGAGCTAATCTATGGCTACACCTTC.